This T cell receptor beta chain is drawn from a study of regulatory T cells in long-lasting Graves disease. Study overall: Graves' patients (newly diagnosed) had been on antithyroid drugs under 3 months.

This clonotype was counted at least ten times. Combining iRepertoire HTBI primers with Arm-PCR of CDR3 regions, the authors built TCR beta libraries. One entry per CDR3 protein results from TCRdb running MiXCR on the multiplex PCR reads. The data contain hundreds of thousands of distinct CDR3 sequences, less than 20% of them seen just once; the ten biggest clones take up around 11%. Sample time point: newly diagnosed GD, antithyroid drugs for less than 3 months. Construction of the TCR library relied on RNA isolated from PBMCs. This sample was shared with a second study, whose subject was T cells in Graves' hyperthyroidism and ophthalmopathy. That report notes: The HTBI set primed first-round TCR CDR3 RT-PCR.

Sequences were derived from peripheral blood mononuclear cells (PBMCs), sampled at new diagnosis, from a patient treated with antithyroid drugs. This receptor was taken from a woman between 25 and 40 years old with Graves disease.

The CDR3 nucleotides read TGTGCCACCAGCGTACAGGGGGGGCAAGAGACCCAGTACTTC. Translating gives CATSVQGGQETQYF. The chain links TRBV15 to TRBJ2-5, with D maybe TRBD1 (8 bases). CDR1 LNHNV and CDR2 YYDKDF come from the germline V gene (reference sequence). The CDR3 totals 14 residues. V lost 5 bases and J lost 2, with 12 bases in between. Full variable domain (remainder filled in from reference TRBV15 and TRBJ2-5): DAMVIQNPRYQVTQFGKPVTLSCSQTLNHNVMYWYQQKSSQAPKLLFHYYDKDFNNEADTPDNFQSRRPNTSFCFLDIRSPGLGDTAMYLCATSVQGGQETQYFGPGTRLLVL.